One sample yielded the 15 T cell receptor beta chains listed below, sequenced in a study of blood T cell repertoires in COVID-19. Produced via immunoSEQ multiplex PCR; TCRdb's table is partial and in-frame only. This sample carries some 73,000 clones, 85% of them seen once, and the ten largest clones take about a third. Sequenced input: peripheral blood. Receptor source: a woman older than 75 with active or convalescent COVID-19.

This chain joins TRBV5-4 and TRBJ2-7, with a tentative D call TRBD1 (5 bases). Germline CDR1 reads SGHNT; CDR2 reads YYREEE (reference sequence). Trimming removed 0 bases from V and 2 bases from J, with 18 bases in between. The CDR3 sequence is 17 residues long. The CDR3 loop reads CASSLAQGLGKTYEQYF. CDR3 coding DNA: TGTGCCAGCAGCTTGGCCCAGGGTCTTGGGAAAACCTACGAGCAGTACTTC.

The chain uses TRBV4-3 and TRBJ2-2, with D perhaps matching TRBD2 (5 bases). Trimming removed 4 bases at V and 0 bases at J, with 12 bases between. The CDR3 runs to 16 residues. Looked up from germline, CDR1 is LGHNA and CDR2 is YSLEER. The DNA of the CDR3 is TGCGCCAGCAGCCGGGCACTAGGGTCGAACACCGGGGAGCTGTTTTTT. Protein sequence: CASSRALGSNTGELFF.

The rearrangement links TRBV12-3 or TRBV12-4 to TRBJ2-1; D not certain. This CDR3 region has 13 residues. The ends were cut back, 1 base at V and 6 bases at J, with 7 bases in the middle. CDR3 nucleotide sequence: TGTGCCAGCAGTTTAGGTCTTGTCAATGAGCAGTTCTTC. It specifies CASSLGLVNEQFF.

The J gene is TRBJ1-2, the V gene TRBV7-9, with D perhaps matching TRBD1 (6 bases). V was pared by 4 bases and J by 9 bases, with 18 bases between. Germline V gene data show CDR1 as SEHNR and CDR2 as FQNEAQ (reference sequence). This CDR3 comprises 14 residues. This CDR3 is CASSWETGSSSYTF. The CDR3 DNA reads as TGTGCCAGCAGCTGGGAAACAGGGAGTTCGAGCTACACCTTC. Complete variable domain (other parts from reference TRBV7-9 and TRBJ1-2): DTGVSQNPRHKITKRGQNVTFRCDPISEHNRLYWYRQTLGQGPEFLTYFQNEAQLEKSRLLSDRFSAERPKGSFSTLEIQRTEQGDSAMYLCASSWETGSSSYTFGSGTRLTVV.

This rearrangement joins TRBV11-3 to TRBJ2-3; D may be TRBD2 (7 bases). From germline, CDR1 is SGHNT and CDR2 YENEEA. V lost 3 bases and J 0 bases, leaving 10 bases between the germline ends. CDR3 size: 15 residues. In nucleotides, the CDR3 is TGTGCCAGCAGCTTCGGGGGGCCTAGCACAGATACGCAGTATTTT. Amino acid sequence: CASSFGGPSTDTQYF.

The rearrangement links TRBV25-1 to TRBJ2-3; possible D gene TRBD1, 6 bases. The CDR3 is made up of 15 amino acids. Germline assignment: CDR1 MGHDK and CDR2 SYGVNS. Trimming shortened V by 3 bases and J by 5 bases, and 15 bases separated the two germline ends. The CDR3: CASSDSAGVGDTQYF. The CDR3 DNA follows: TGTGCCAGCAGTGACAGTGCAGGGGTGGGAGATACGCAGTATTTT.

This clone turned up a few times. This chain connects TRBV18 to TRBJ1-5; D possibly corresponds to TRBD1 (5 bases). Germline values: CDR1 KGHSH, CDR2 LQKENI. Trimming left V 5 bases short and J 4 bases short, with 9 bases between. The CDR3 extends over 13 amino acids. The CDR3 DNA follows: TGTGCCAGCTCAACGGGGGAAAATCAGCCCCAGCATTTT. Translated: CASSTGENQPQHF.

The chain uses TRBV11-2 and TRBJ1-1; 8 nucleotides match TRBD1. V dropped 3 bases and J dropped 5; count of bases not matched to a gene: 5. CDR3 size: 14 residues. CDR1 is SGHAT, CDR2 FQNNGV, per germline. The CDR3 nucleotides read TGTGCCAGCAGCTTGGACAGGGAATATACTGAAGCTTTCTTT. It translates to CASSLDREYTEAFF.

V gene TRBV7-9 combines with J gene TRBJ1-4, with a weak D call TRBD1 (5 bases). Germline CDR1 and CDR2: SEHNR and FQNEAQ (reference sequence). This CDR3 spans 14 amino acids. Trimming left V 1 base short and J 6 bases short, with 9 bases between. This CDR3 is CASSLGGGDEKLFF. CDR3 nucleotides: TGTGCCAGCAGCTTAGGCGGGGGAGATGAAAAACTGTTTTTT.

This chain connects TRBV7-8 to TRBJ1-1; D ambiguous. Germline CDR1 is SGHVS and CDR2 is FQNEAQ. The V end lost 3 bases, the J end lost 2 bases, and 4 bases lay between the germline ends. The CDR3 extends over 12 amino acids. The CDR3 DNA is TGTGCCAGCAGCTTCTCTAACACTGAAGCTTTCTTT. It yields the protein CASSFSNTEAFF.

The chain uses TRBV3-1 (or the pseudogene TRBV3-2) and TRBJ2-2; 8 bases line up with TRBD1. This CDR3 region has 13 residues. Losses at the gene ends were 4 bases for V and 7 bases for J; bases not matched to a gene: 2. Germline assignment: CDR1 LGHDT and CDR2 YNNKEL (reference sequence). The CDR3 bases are TGTGCCAGCAGCCGGACAGGGATCGGGGAGCTGTTTTTT. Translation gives CASSRTGIGELFF.

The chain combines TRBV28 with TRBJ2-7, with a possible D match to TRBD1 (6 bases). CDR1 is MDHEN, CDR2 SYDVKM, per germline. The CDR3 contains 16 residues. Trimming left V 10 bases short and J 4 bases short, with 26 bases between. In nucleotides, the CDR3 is TGTGCCACCTTAGACAGGACCCTCGTACCTTTATACGAGCAGTACTTC. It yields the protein CATLDRTLVPLYEQYF.

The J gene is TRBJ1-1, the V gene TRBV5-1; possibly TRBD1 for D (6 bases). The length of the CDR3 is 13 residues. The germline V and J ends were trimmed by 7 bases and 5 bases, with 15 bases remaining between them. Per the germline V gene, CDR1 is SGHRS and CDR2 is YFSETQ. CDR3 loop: CASAKGDRTEAFF. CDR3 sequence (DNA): TGCGCCAGCGCTAAGGGGGACCGGACTGAAGCTTTCTTT.

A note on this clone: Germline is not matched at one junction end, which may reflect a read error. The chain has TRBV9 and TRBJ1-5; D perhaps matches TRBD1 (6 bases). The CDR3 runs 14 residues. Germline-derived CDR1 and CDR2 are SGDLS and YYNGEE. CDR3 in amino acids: CASSVAGGPQAQHF. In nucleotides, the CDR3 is TGTGCCAGCAGCGTAGCTGGGGGCCCTCAGGCCCAGCATTTT.

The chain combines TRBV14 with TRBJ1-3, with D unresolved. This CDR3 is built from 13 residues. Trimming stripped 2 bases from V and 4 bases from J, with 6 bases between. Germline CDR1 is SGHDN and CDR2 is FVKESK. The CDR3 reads CASSQLLGNTIYF. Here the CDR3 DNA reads TGTGCCAGCAGCCAACTCCTGGGAAACACCATATATTTT.